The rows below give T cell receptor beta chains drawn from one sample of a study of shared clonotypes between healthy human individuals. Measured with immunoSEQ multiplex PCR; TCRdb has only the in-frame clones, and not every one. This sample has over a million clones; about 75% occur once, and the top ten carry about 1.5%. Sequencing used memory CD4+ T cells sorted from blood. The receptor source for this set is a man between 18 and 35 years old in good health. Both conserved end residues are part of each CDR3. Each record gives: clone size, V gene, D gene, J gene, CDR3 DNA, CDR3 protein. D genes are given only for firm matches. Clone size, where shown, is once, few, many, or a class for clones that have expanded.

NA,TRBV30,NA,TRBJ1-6,TGTGCCTGCTCGACAGGTCGTAATTCACCCCTCCACTTT,CACSTGRNSPLHF
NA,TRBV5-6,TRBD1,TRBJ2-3,TGTGCCAGCAGCTACGGGACAGGGAAATCAGATACGCAGTATTTT,CASSYGTGKSDTQYF
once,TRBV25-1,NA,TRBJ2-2,TGTGCCAGCAGCAGGGAAGCCGGGGAGCTGTTTTTT,CASSREAGELFF
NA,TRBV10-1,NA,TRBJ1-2,TGCGCCAGCAGTGAATATAGGAGCTATGGCTACACCTTC,CASSEYRSYGYTF
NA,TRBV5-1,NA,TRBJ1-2,TGCGCCAGCAGCTTGGAGCCCCTCGGTGGCTACACCTTC,CASSLEPLGGYTF
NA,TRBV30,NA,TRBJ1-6,TGTGCCTGGAGGAGGGACGCCGCTTTTCCGACCCTCCACTTT,CAWRRDAAFPTLHF
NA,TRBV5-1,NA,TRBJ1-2,TGCGCCAGCAGCCCCAGAGGGACGGAAGGCTACACCTTC,CASSPRGTEGYTF
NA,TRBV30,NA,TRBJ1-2,TGTGCCTGGAGTCCCCAGACCGGGGTCTACTTC,CAWSPQTGVYF
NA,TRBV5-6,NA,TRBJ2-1,TGTGCCAGCAGCTTGGGGTCCGAGCAGTTCTTC,CASSLGSEQFF
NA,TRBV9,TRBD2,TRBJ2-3,TGTGCCAGCAGCGGATTAGCGGGCACCACAGATACGCAGTATTTT,CASSGLAGTTDTQYF
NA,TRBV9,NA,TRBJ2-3,TGTGCCAGCAGCCCTGGGAGGACGGTTAGCACAGATACGCAGTATTTT,CASSPGRTVSTDTQYF
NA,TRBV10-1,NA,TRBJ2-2,TGCGCCAGCAGTAAGGGGGGAAACACCGGGGAGCTGTTTTTT,CASSKGGNTGELFF
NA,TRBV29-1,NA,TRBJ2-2,TGCAGCGTCAATTCCGCGAACACCGGGGAGCTGTTTTTT,CSVNSANTGELFF
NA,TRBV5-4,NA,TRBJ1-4,TGTGCCAGCAGACCCGACCGAAACAATGAAAAACTGTTTTTT,CASRPDRNNEKLFF
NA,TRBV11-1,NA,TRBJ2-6,TGTGCCAGCAGCTGGCGGGGTCACGGTTACTCTGGGGCCAACGTCCTGACTTTC,CASSWRGHGYSGANVLTF
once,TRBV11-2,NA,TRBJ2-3,TGTGCCAGCAGCTTAGATCAGGGGAGCACAGATACGCAGTATTTT,CASSLDQGSTDTQYF
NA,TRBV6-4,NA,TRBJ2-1,TGTGCCAGCAGTGAAGTTCCGGGGGCGGTATATGAGCAGTTCTTC,CASSEVPGAVYEQFF
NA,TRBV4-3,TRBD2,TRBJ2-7,TGCGCCAGCAGCCAAGACGGCGGGAGGGCCCTCTACGAGCAGTACTTC,CASSQDGGRALYEQYF
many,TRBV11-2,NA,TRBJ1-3,TGTGCCAGCAGCCAACGCGCAGGAATTGATGGAAACACCATATATTTT,CASSQRAGIDGNTIYF
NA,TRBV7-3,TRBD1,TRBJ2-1,TGTGCCAGCAGCCTGGCGGGACAGGGAGGCAATGAGCAGTTCTTC,CASSLAGQGGNEQFF
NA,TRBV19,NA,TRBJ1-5,TGTGCCAGTAGTATAGATCTGGACGGAATCAATCAGCCCCAGCATTTT,CASSIDLDGINQPQHF
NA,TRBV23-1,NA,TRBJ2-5,TGCGCCAGCAGTCAAGGGCATTTAGAGACCCAGTACTTC,CASSQGHLETQYF
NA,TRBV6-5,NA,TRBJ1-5,TGTGCCAGCTCCTTAGGTCGGCAGTCCAATCAGCCCCAGCATTTT,CASSLGRQSNQPQHF
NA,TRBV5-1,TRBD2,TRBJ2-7,TGCGCCAGCAGCCTTCAGACTAGCGGGGGGAACGAGCAGTACTTC,CASSLQTSGGNEQYF
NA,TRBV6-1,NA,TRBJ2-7,TGTGCCAGCAGTTCTTTCAGTTTGAGCTCCTACGAGCAGTACTTC,CASSSFSLSSYEQYF
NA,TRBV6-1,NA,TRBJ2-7,TGTGCCAGCAGTGAAGCCGGCCGGCCCTACGAGCAGTACTTC,CASSEAGRPYEQYF
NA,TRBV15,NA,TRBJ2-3,TGTGCCACCAGCAGAGATGTGACCCACACAGATACGCAGTATTTT,CATSRDVTHTDTQYF
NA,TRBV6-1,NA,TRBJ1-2,TGTGCCAGCAGTGAAAGTCCGAGTCCGGGGTATGGCTACACCTTC,CASSESPSPGYGYTF
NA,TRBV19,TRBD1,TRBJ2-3,TGTGCCAGTAGTATAACGGGACAGGGAGGAGATACGCAGTATTTT,CASSITGQGGDTQYF
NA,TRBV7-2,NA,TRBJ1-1,TGTGCCAGCCGACTAGACGGGAACACTGAAGCTTTCTTT,CASRLDGNTEAFF
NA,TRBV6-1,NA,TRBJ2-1,TGTGCCAGCAGTGAAGCGCCGATGACAGGTAGTAAGGTCCATGAGCAGTTCTTC,CASSEAPMTGSKVHEQFF
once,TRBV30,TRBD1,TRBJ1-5,TGTGCCTGGAGTCCATCGACAGGGCATCGTCGTAGCAATCAGCCCCAGCATTTT,CAWSPSTGHRRSNQPQHF
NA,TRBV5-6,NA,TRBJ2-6,TGTGCCAGCAGCAGGGGACCGCGCTCTGGGGCCAACGTCCTGACTTTC,CASSRGPRSGANVLTF
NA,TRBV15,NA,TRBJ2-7,TGTGCCACCAGCAGGAGAGCAGGGGGGGCCTACGAGCAGTACTTC,CATSRRAGGAYEQYF
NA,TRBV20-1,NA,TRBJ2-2,TGCAGTGCTAGAGGGGCCGGGGAGCTGTTTTTT,CSARGAGELFF
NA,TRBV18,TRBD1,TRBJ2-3,TGTGCCAGCTCCACGTCCGGGACAGGGCTGGCAGATACGCAGTATTTT,CASSTSGTGLADTQYF
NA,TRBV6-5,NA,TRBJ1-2,TGTGCCAGCAGTTACTACTATGGCTACACCTTC,CASSYYYGYTF
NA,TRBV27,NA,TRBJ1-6,TGTGCCAGCGGCTCCTATAATTCACCCCTCCACTTT,CASGSYNSPLHF
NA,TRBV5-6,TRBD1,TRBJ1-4,TGTGCCAGCAGCTCGGACACAGGGGAGGATGAAAAACTGTTTTTT,CASSSDTGEDEKLFF
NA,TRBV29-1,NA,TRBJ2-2,TGCAGCGTTGATCATGGAGACACCGGGGAGCTGTTTTTT,CSVDHGDTGELFF